This entry lists 32 T cell receptor beta chains sequenced from one sample in a study of cytomegalovirus exposure and HLA in healthy donors. The PCR had 60 Vbeta and 13 Jbeta primers. Method: immunoSEQ multiplex PCR; TCRdb's copy keeps in-frame clones and lacks some. The repertoire holds approximately 140,000 clones, with about 79% as singletons. The material sequenced was PBMCs. The receptors stem from a male donor in good health and CMV-seronegative.

The chain joins TRBV7-8 to TRBJ2-7; possibly TRBD2 for D (6 bases). Germline CDR1 and CDR2: SGHVS and FQNEAQ. Trimming cost V 5 bases and J 0 bases, with 8 bases left between them. The CDR3 is 13 amino acids. This CDR3 is CASSPGDSYEQYF. In DNA form, the CDR3 reads TGTGCCAGCAGCCCGGGGGACTCCTACGAGCAGTACTTC.

This sequence joins TRBV5-8 and TRBJ1-3; D perhaps matches TRBD1 (5 bases). The length of the CDR3 is 17 residues. Between the trimmed V and J ends, which lost 4 bases and 0 bases, there was a span of 17 bases. Germline V lookup: CDR1 SGHTS, CDR2 YDEGEE. CDR3 residues: CASSVAPQVPSGNTIYF. The CDR3 DNA reads as TGTGCCAGCAGCGTGGCCCCACAGGTCCCCTCTGGAAACACCATATATTTT. The variable domain in full, completed from reference TRBV5-8 and TRBJ1-3, reads EAGVTQSPTHLIKTRGQQATLRCSPISGHTSVYWYQQALGLGLQFLLWYDEGEERNRGNFPPRFSGRQFPNYSSELNVNALELEDSALYLCASSVAPQVPSGNTIYFGEGSWLTVV.

Details on this clone: The same CDR3 can be traced to other DNA sequences in this sample. This sequence joins TRBV5-1 and TRBJ1-3, with D perhaps TRBD1 (6 bases). The length of the CDR3 is 18 residues. Germline CDR1 reads SGHRS; CDR2 reads YFSETQ. V shed 0 bases and J shed 2 bases, with 18 bases lying between them. The CDR3 DNA sequence: TGCGCCAGCAGCTTGGAGACAGTCGTGGGGGCACCTGGAAACACCATATATTTT. Its protein is CASSLETVVGAPGNTIYF.

The chain carries TRBV27 and TRBJ2-5; 7 positions agree with TRBD1. This CDR3 contains 17 residues. Per the germline V gene, CDR1 is MNHEY and CDR2 is SMNVEV (reference sequence). J was trimmed by 9 bases and V by 0 bases; bases with no gene match: 16. CDR3 amino acids: CASSLSATDRTPIAQYF. The CDR3 nucleotides are TGTGCCAGCAGTTTATCAGCAACGGACAGGACCCCTATAGCCCAGTACTTC.

V is TRBV5-1 and J is TRBJ1-5, with TRBD1 matching over 8 bases. Germline CDR1 and CDR2: SGHRS and YFSETQ. V shed 4 bases and J 3 bases; nucleotides not matched to a gene: 6. The CDR3 runs to 15 residues. CDR3 region: CASSPGTGLNQPQHF. The CDR3 region has the DNA TGCGCCAGCAGCCCCGGGACAGGCCTCAATCAGCCCCAGCATTTT.

The gene calls are TRBV13 and TRBJ2-7, with 10 bases matching TRBD1. Germline V gene data show CDR1 as PRHDT and CDR2 as FYEKMQ (reference sequence). The CDR3 runs 14 residues. V gave up 5 bases and J gave up 6 bases; unmatched junction bases: 7. CDR3 loop: CASSEGQGVGEQYF. The CDR3 nucleotides are TGTGCCAGCAGCGAAGGACAGGGGGTAGGCGAGCAGTACTTC.

The chain joins TRBV6-5 to TRBJ2-5, with D possibly TRBD1 on 6 matching bases. The germline V gene has CDR1 MNHEY and CDR2 SVGAGI. Deletions cut 2 bases from V and 1 base from J, with 11 bases between. This CDR3 has 15 amino acids. The CDR3 DNA is TGTGCCAGCAGTTACACAGGACAGCTCCAAGAGACCCAGTACTTC. This codes for CASSYTGQLQETQYF.

The V call is TRBV25-1, the J call TRBJ1-2; no clear D. V lost 4 bases to trimming and J lost 7 bases, with 7 bases between them. The germline V gene has CDR1 MGHDK and CDR2 SYGVNS. This CDR3 region has 11 residues. Written as DNA, the CDR3 is TGTGCCAGCAGTGGAGGTGGTGGCTACACCTTC. Protein: CASSGGGGYTF.

The V call is TRBV6-4, the J call TRBJ2-7; D might be TRBD2 (6 bases). Trimming took 4 bases from V and 6 from J, leaving 10 bases between them. The CDR3 contains 12 residues. From germline, CDR1 is MRHNA and CDR2 SNTAGT. The CDR3 DNA reads as TGTGCCAGCAGTGGCGGGGCCTGCGAGCAGTACTTC. This codes for CASSGGACEQYF.

In its sample, this clone was seen a few times. This rearrangement joins TRBV10-3 to TRBJ1-1; D may be TRBD1 (5 bases). V was cut by 4 bases and J by 6 bases, with 15 bases left in between. The CDR3 runs 14 residues. The germline gives CDR1 ENHRY, CDR2 SYGVKD. CDR3 nucleotide sequence: TGTGCCATCAGTGGGGGCAGGGTTAATCCTGAAGCTTTCTTT. Protein sequence: CAISGGRVNPEAFF.

This chain uses TRBV19 with TRBJ1-2, with TRBD1 identical over 9 bases. V shed 5 bases, J shed 8 bases, and the junction held 3 bases outside the gene matches. CDR3 length equals 12 residues. CDR1 is LNHDA, CDR2 SQIVND, per germline (reference sequence). CDR3 protein: CASSSTGGGYTF. CDR3 coding DNA: TGTGCCAGTAGTTCCACAGGGGGCGGCTACACCTTC.

The chain carries TRBV6-1 and TRBJ1-2; possibly TRBD1 for D (6 bases). The V and J ends lost 4 bases and 7 bases respectively, with 16 bases between them. CDR1 MNHNS and CDR2 SASEGT come from the germline V gene. CDR3 length equals 14 residues. The CDR3 spells CASSGSGTQGGYTF. The CDR3 DNA follows: TGTGCCAGCAGTGGGTCCGGGACACAGGGTGGCTACACCTTC.

The gene calls are TRBV4-3 and TRBJ2-1, with TRBD2 matching over 7 bases. Germline loops: CDR1 LGHNA, CDR2 YSLEER. There are 15 residues in the CDR3. V dropped 1 base and J dropped 3; count of bases not matched to a gene: 3. The CDR3 spells CASSQVSSGYNEQFF. CDR3 bases: TGCGCCAGCAGCCAAGTCTCTAGCGGCTACAATGAGCAGTTCTTC.

V usage is TRBV19 and J usage is TRBJ2-3; 7 bases fit TRBD2. The CDR3 is made up of 16 amino acids. The germline V gene has CDR1 LNHDA and CDR2 SQIVND (reference sequence). J lost 5 bases, V lost 3 bases, and 11 bases had no gene match. In nucleotides, the CDR3 is TGTGCCAGTAGTATCAGGACCAGCGGGGTGGGAGATACGCAGTATTTT. This encodes CASSIRTSGVGDTQYF.

This clone appeared a few times. This chain connects TRBV27 to TRBJ1-5; 8 bases map to TRBD1. The V gene's germline CDR1 is MNHEY and CDR2 SMNVEV (reference sequence). The CDR3 runs to 15 residues. Losses at the gene ends were 3 bases for V and 6 bases for J; bases not matched to a gene: 7. Written as DNA, the CDR3 is TGTGCCAGCAGTTTCTCCAGGGGGCAGGGTCAGCCCCAGCATTTT. It is translated as CASSFSRGQGQPQHF.

Concerning this clone: The same CDR3 also results from other DNA sequences found in this sample. The chain has TRBV7-3 and TRBJ1-3; no firm D call. The V end lost 8 bases, the J end lost 8 bases, and 16 bases lay between the germline ends. The CDR3 consists of 13 residues. Germline CDR1 is SGHTA and CDR2 is FQGTGA. CDR3 DNA: TGTGCCAGCCAAAGGGAGCATGGGGACACCATATATTTT. Amino acid sequence: CASQREHGDTIYF.

The chain combines TRBV27 with TRBJ1-5, with D tentatively TRBD1 (6 bases). This CDR3 spans 14 amino acids. Germline V lookup: CDR1 MNHEY, CDR2 SMNVEV (reference sequence). Trimming stripped 2 bases from V and 7 bases from J, with 12 bases between. CDR3 in amino acids: CASSLNTGTQPQHF. The CDR3 DNA reads as TGTGCCAGCAGTTTAAATACAGGGACCCAGCCCCAGCATTTT.

The V call is TRBV7-9, the J call TRBJ2-7; the match to TRBD2 covers 13 bases. V lost 5 bases and J lost 0; bases outside the gene matches: 4. CDR3 length: 16 amino acids. Germline V lookup: CDR1 SEHNR, CDR2 FQNEAQ (reference sequence). CDR3 bases: TGTGCCAGCAGCCCGGGACTAGCGGGGACCTCCTACGAGCAGTACTTC. This gives the protein CASSPGLAGTSYEQYF.

This chain joins TRBV19 and TRBJ2-1; TRBD2 aligns across 7 bases. J lost 4 bases, V lost 1 base, and 4 bases had no gene match. CDR1 LNHDA and CDR2 SQIVND come from the germline V gene (reference sequence). The CDR3 length is 15 residues. For the CDR3, the DNA is TGTGCCAGTAGTATAGTGGCTAGCGGTTACAATGAGCAGTTCTTC. Translation gives CASSIVASGYNEQFF.

The chain has TRBV10-3 and TRBJ1-1; D is unclear. V dropped 1 base and J dropped 7 bases, with 13 bases sitting between them. The CDR3 is 14 amino acids. Looked up from germline, CDR1 is ENHRY and CDR2 is SYGVKD. The CDR3 here is CAISELSLRFEAFF. In DNA, the CDR3 is TGTGCCATCAGTGAGTTATCTTTACGGTTTGAAGCTTTCTTT.

This clone appeared a single time. The chain employs TRBV19 and TRBJ2-1; D possibly corresponds to TRBD2 (5 bases). The CDR3 has 15 residues. V lost 9 bases to trimming and J lost 4 bases, with 19 bases between them. The germline V gene has CDR1 LNHDA and CDR2 SQIVND (reference sequence). The CDR3: CASSIEASGYNEQFF. The CDR3 bases are TGTGCCAGCTCCATTGAGGCGAGCGGATACAATGAGCAGTTCTTC.

This clone was observed a few times. The rearrangement uses TRBV2 and TRBJ1-3, with D maybe TRBD1 (5 bases). The V and J ends lost 7 bases and 2 bases respectively, with 12 bases between them. The V gene's germline CDR1 is SNHLY and CDR2 FYNNEI. CDR3 length: 14 amino acids. CDR3 sequence: CASTKGMPGNTIYF. CDR3 in DNA: TGTGCCAGCACGAAGGGGATGCCTGGAAACACCATATATTTT.

Comments on this clone: A read error may produce the germline difference seen at one junction end. This chain uses TRBV7-7 with TRBJ1-1; 9 positions match TRBD1. The CDR3 consists of 14 residues. Germline lookup yields CDR1 SSHAT and CDR2 FNYEAQ (reference sequence). DNA of the CDR3: TGTGCTAGCAGCCCATCGGACAGGGGCACTGAAGCTTTCTTT. This translates into CASSPSDRGTEAFF.

The chain has TRBV18 and TRBJ2-1; TRBD2 agrees at 9 bases. This CDR3 is built from 16 residues. Germline V gene lookup returns CDR1 KGHSH and CDR2 LQKENI. V shed 0 bases and J 6 bases; nucleotides not matched to a gene: 6. The CDR3 region is CASSPPSLAGSNEQFF. The CDR3 coding sequence is TGTGCCAGCTCACCACCGTCCCTAGCGGGAAGCAATGAGCAGTTCTTC.

The chain has TRBV30 and TRBJ2-3; 8 bases agree with TRBD1. Germline CDR1 is GTSNPN and CDR2 is SVGIG (reference sequence). Unmatched junction bases numbered 7, after V lost 5 bases and J lost 12 bases. The length of the CDR3 is 11 residues. CDR3 amino acids: CAWQGAPIQYF. CDR3 sequence (DNA): TGTGCCTGGCAGGGGGCCCCCATACAGTATTTT.

This rearrangement joins TRBV23-1 to TRBJ1-2; D perhaps matches TRBD1 (5 bases). TRBV23-1 is known as an ORF, though its function is uncertain. Deletions cut 3 bases from V and 0 bases from J, with 11 bases between. This CDR3 region has 15 residues. CDR3 coding DNA: TGCGCCAGCAGTCATTTACGGGGGGCTAACTATGGCTACACCTTC. Translating it yields CASSHLRGANYGYTF.

The rearrangement joins TRBV5-6 to TRBJ1-2; D is ambiguous. CDR1 SGHDT and CDR2 YYEEEE come from the germline V gene. Deletions cut 4 bases from V and 7 bases from J, with 14 bases between. The CDR3 sequence is 13 residues long. DNA of the CDR3: TGTGCCAGCAGCCTGATCTCCAGGTCTGGCTACACCTTC. Translated: CASSLISRSGYTF.

This clone was found a few times. The chain joins TRBV4-3 to TRBJ1-4, with a weak D call TRBD1 (6 bases). V was cut by 1 base and J by 3 bases, with 12 bases left in between. The germline V gene has CDR1 LGHNA and CDR2 YSLEER. This CDR3 region has 16 residues. The CDR3 bases are TGCGCCAGCAGCCAAGCCGCAGGGGTGGCTAATGAAAAACTGTTTTTT. Protein: CASSQAAGVANEKLFF.

The gene calls are TRBV5-3 and TRBJ1-2; D not certain. TRBV5-3 falls under the ORF class, with uncertain function. Between the trimmed V and J ends, which lost 0 bases and 0 bases, there was a span of 6 bases. The CDR3 has 14 amino acids. The chain's CDR3 is CARSLVLANYGYTF. CDR3 nucleotide sequence: TGTGCCAGAAGCTTGGTCCTAGCTAACTATGGCTACACCTTC.

V usage is TRBV19 and J usage is TRBJ2-1; a weak D match, TRBD1 (6 bases). The CDR3 consists of 15 residues. Trimming took 3 bases from V and 6 from J, leaving 15 bases between them. Per the germline V gene, CDR1 is LNHDA and CDR2 is SQIVND (reference sequence). DNA for the CDR3: TGTGCCAGTAGTATTCTTGGGACACCGGTCAATGAGCAGTTCTTC. This translates into CASSILGTPVNEQFF.

This clone was seen only once. The V call is TRBV11-3, the J call TRBJ2-1; 8 nucleotides match TRBD1. Germline CDR1 and CDR2: SGHNT and YENEEA. Losses at the gene ends were 5 bases for V and 8 bases for J; bases not matched to a gene: 11. The CDR3 consists of 15 residues. The DNA for the CDR3 is TGTGCCAGCAGCAGAGCCGAGACAGGGGATGATGAGCAGTTCTTC. Amino acids: CASSRAETGDDEQFF.

This chain uses TRBV27 with TRBJ2-7; D is possibly TRBD2 (5 bases). The CDR3 contains 10 residues. With 10 bases removed from V and 7 bases from J, the gap between germline ends came to 11 bases. Per the germline V gene, CDR1 is MNHEY and CDR2 is SMNVEV (reference sequence). CDR3 nucleotides: TGTGCCACCGGGAAATGGGAGCAGTACTTC. This sequence encodes CATGKWEQYF.